This is a list of T cell receptor beta chains from one sample in a study of blood T cell repertoires in COVID-19. Profiled with immunoSEQ multiplex PCR; TCRdb holds only in-frame clones, not every one. Among about 61,000 clones listed, 88% were seen once. Sequencing was performed on peripheral blood. The receptors here all came from a woman over 75 with active COVID-19. CDR3s include the opening cysteine and the closing phenylalanine or tryptophan. The D gene is left open where the match is weak. Clone size is not always given. Where it is, it says once, few, many or a class for expanded clones.

CDR3aa,CDR3nt,d_gene,j_gene,v_gene,abundance
CASSRAGGLYEQYF,TGTGCCAGCAGCCGAGCGGGGGGGCTCTACGAGCAGTACTTC,TRBD2,TRBJ2-7,TRBV11-1,-
CASSLGAGGPTGANVLTF,TGTGCCAGCAGCTTAGGGGCAGGGGGCCCGACTGGGGCCAACGTCCTGACTTTC,TRBD1,TRBJ2-6,TRBV7-2,-
CASSLAAPTGTYGYTF,TGTGCCAGCAGCTTAGCGGCCCCTACAGGGACCTATGGCTACACCTTC,-,TRBJ1-2,TRBV7-2,-
CASSSIRLAGGPSVRTDTQYF,TGTGCCAGCAGCTCTATCCGACTAGCGGGGGGTCCTTCGGTCCGCACAGATACGCAGTATTTT,TRBD2,TRBJ2-3,TRBV3-1/TRBV3-2,once
CASSYSTGGQKLFF,TGTGCCAGCAGTTACTCGACAGGGGGACAGAAACTGTTTTTT,TRBD1,TRBJ1-4,TRBV6-5,-
CASFSGGPYNEQFF,TGTGCCAGCTTTAGCGGGGGGCCGTACAATGAGCAGTTCTTC,TRBD2,TRBJ2-1,TRBV11-2,-
CASSLSGSQPQHF,TGCGCCAGCAGCTTGTCGGGGTCTCAGCCCCAGCATTTT,-,TRBJ1-5,TRBV5-1,-
CASNLIAIEQFF,TGTGCCAGCAATTTAATAGCGATTGAGCAGTTCTTC,-,TRBJ2-1,TRBV6-5,-
CASSVVGGGGYNEQFF,TGTGCCAGCAGCGTAGTAGGGGGCGGAGGCTACAATGAGCAGTTCTTC,TRBD1,TRBJ2-1,TRBV9,-
CASSYPGTGSRYF,TGTGCCAGCAGTTACCCCGGGACAGGGAGTCGGTACTTC,TRBD1,TRBJ2-7,TRBV6-2/TRBV6-3,-
CASSYRGDTQYF,TGTGCCAGCAGTTACAGGGGAGATACGCAGTATTTT,-,TRBJ2-3,TRBV6-2/TRBV6-3,-
CATSDYQGVGRETQYF,TGTGCCACCAGTGATTACCAGGGGGTGGGGAGGGAGACCCAGTACTTC,-,TRBJ2-5,TRBV24-1,few
CASSLGNVRDSEQYF,TGTGCCAGCAGCTTAGGAAATGTTAGGGACTCCGAGCAGTACTTC,-,TRBJ2-7,TRBV11-3,once
CASSLAGSSYNEQFF,TGTGCCAGCAGTCTAGCGGGGAGCTCCTACAATGAGCAGTTCTTC,TRBD2,TRBJ2-1,TRBV4-2,-
CATSDSQTGGGYTF,TGTGCCACCAGTGATTCGCAGACAGGCGGCGGCTACACCTTC,-,TRBJ1-2,TRBV24-1,-
CASSPLEETDTQYF,TGTGCCAGCTCACCCCTCGAGGAGACAGATACGCAGTATTTT,-,TRBJ2-3,TRBV18,-
CSVLSATAGTNEKLFF,TGCAGCGTTTTGTCAGCCACTGCCGGGACTAATGAAAAACTGTTTTTT,-,TRBJ1-4,TRBV29-1,-
CASSYPSSYEQYF,TGTGCCAGCAGCTATCCTAGCTCCTACGAGCAGTACTTC,-,TRBJ2-7,TRBV5-4,-
CASNLQGPRNQPQHF,TGTGCCAGTAATCTACAGGGGCCGCGAAATCAGCCCCAGCATTTT,TRBD1,TRBJ1-5,TRBV19,-
CASTSGQGADLNSYEQYF,TGCGCCAGCACCTCGGGACAGGGGGCCGACCTTAACTCCTACGAGCAGTACTTC,TRBD1,TRBJ2-7,TRBV5-1,-